The 32 T cell receptor beta chains below come from one sample, sequenced in a study of T cells in Graves' hyperthyroidism and ophthalmopathy. Template material for amplifying TCR beta CDR3 regions consisted of RNA transcripts. Initially, a first-round RT-PCR of the TCR CDR3 employed the HTBI primer set. TCRdb reprocessed the multiplex PCR reads with MiXCR, giving one entry per CDR3 protein. The data hold hundreds of thousands of distinct CDR3 sequences, with 16% observed a single time. The sequencing input was blood. These receptors all stem from a woman aged 40 to 55 with Graves' ophthalmopathy.

The rearrangement uses TRBV6-1 and TRBJ1-1; D might be TRBD1 (6 bases). Germline CDR1 MNHNS, CDR2 SASEGT. CDR3 length: 13 amino acids. The ends were cut back, 8 bases at V and 0 bases at J, with 10 bases in the middle. The CDR3 region is CASHRAMNTEAFF. The CDR3 DNA reads TGTGCCAGCCACAGGGCTATGAACACTGAAGCTTTCTTT.

Many counts were recorded for this clonotype. The chain carries TRBV20-1 and TRBJ2-3; 13 nucleotides match TRBD2. The germline V gene encodes CDR1 DFQATT and CDR2 SNEGSKA (reference sequence). V shed 6 bases and J 3 bases; nucleotides not matched to a gene: 6. This CDR3 has 15 residues. CDR3: CSAETSGGATDTQYF. The CDR3 DNA follows: TGCAGTGCGGAAACTAGCGGGGGGGCAACAGATACGCAGTATTTT.

V usage is TRBV6-1 and J usage is TRBJ1-4, with TRBD1 identical over 8 bases. The germline gives CDR1 MNHNS, CDR2 SASEGT. This CDR3 contains 14 residues. The V and J ends lost 3 bases and 11 bases, in that order; junction bases with no gene match: 8. CDR3 sequence: CASSDRGRGGKLFF. CDR3 in DNA: TGTGCCAGCAGTGACAGGGGGCGAGGCGGCAAACTGTTTTTT.

The chain carries TRBV15 and TRBJ2-2; D gene ambiguous. Looked up from germline, CDR1 is LNHNV and CDR2 is YYDKDF (reference sequence). This CDR3 comprises 13 residues. The V gene lost 6 bases and the J gene lost 2 bases, with 7 bases spanning the gap. The CDR3 sequence is CATRLRNTGELFF. DNA of the CDR3: TGTGCCACCAGGCTCAGAAACACCGGGGAGCTGTTTTTT.

In its sample, this clonotype was seen a few times. The chain uses TRBV24-1 and TRBJ2-5, with unresolved D. Trimming shortened V by 3 bases and J by 4 bases, and 2 bases separated the two germline ends. The CDR3 length is 11 residues. Germline CDR1 is KGHDR and CDR2 is SFDVKD. CDR3 sequence (DNA): TGTGCCACCAGTGATCGAGAGACCCAGTACTTC. This gives the protein CATSDRETQYF.

This clonotype was counted between two and nine times. The V and J genes are TRBV7-2 and TRBJ2-1; 10 bases line up with TRBD2. The CDR3 covers 15 residues. V lost 4 bases, J lost 5 bases, and 5 bases stayed unmatched. From germline, CDR1 is SGHTA and CDR2 FQGNSA. Written as DNA, the CDR3 is TGTGCCAGCAGCTCGGGACTAGCGATCCACAATGAGCAGTTCTTC. Translating gives CASSSGLAIHNEQFF.

This clonotype was detected many times. V usage is TRBV29-1 and J usage is TRBJ2-7, with no clear D. The CDR3 has 11 amino acids. Germline V gene sequence: CDR1 SQVTM, CDR2 ANQGSEA. The V end lost 5 bases, the J end lost 3 bases, and 8 bases lay between the germline ends. The chain's CDR3 is CSVCDIYEQYF. The DNA of the CDR3 is TGCAGCGTTTGCGACATCTACGAGCAGTACTTC.

Concerning this clonotype itself: A read error is possible here, since a much larger clone lies one base away. This sequence joins TRBV11-3 and TRBJ1-2, with 12 bases identical to TRBD1. After removal of 5 bases from V and 7 bases from J, the junction contained 11 bases not matched to a gene. From germline, CDR1 is SGHNT and CDR2 YENEEA. The CDR3 runs to 16 residues. The CDR3 bases are TGTGCCAGCAGCCCCCATTCGGGACAGGGGGCGGGTGGCTACACCTTC. Protein sequence: CASSPHSGQGAGGYTF.

This clonotype was counted a few times. The chain employs TRBV6-1 and TRBJ1-2; D is unresolved. Trimming shortened V by 5 bases and J by 8 bases, and 15 bases separated the two germline ends. The CDR3 totals 13 residues. CDR1 is MNHNS, CDR2 SASEGT, per germline. This CDR3 reads CASSWNGRGGYTF. The CDR3 DNA sequence: TGTGCCAGCAGTTGGAACGGACGAGGGGGCTACACCTTC.

This chain joins TRBV11-2 and TRBJ1-1, with D possibly matching TRBD1 (5 bases). This CDR3 has 13 residues. V was trimmed by 8 bases and J by 2 bases, leaving 12 bases between them. Germline assignment: CDR1 SGHAT and CDR2 FQNNGV. The CDR3 region is CASAGGLNTEAFF. CDR3 sequence (DNA): TGTGCCAGCGCGGGGGGGTTAAACACTGAAGCTTTCTTT.

This clonotype was seen at least ten times. The rearrangement joins TRBV28 to TRBJ1-5, with D hard to call. V lost 1 base, J lost 6 bases, and 4 bases lay in between. CDR1 and CDR2 (germline): MDHEN, SYDVKM. The CDR3 runs to 12 residues. The DNA of the CDR3 is TGTGCCAGCAGTTTATCAGCTCAGCCCCAGCATTTT. This codes for CASSLSAQPQHF.

This clonotype was recorded only once. This CDR3 is CASSSGGGAGQETQYF. CDR3 nucleotides: TGCGCCAGCAGCTCGGGGGGAGGGGCTGGACAAGAGACCCAGTACTTC. This chain connects TRBV5-1 to TRBJ2-5; 7 bases fit TRBD2. Germline values: CDR1 SGHRS, CDR2 YFSETQ. V trimming: 3 bases; J trimming: 2 bases; junction bases outside the gene matches: 10. The length of the CDR3 is 16 residues.

This clonotype was picked up many times. This chain links TRBV7-2 with TRBJ2-1; 8 positions match TRBD2. Trimming at V came to 3 bases and at J to 7 bases, leaving 8 bases not matched to a gene. CDR1 and CDR2 from the germline V gene are SGHTA and FQGNSA. CDR3 length: 15 residues. The CDR3 DNA follows: TGTGCCAGCAGCTTCCGATCGGGAGGGTGGAATGAGCAGTTCTTC. This gives the protein CASSFRSGGWNEQFF.

In this sample, this clonotype turned up many times. The rearrangement uses TRBV15 and TRBJ2-7, with D unclear. This CDR3 has 15 amino acids. V lost 1 base and J 0 bases, leaving 10 bases between the germline ends. Germline V CDR1 and CDR2: LNHNV, YYDKDF (reference sequence). The CDR3 spells CATSRGGFSSYEQYF. The CDR3 coding sequence is TGTGCCACCAGCAGAGGTGGTTTTAGCTCCTACGAGCAGTACTTC.

As DNA, the CDR3 is TGTGCCAGCAGACATGCAAGGGCCGGGGAGCTGTTTTTT. It encodes CASRHARAGELFF. The chain joins TRBV5-6 to TRBJ2-2; unclear D gene. Germline values: CDR1 SGHDT, CDR2 YYEEEE. The CDR3 is 13 amino acids. Deletions cut 5 bases from V and 6 bases from J, with 11 bases between.

CDR3 amino acids: CASRLTGQDPTQYF. In DNA, the CDR3 is TGTGCCAGCAGGCTTACCGGACAGGATCCGACCCAGTACTTC. The chain uses TRBV12-3 or TRBV12-4 and TRBJ2-5; 7 bases align to TRBD1. The CDR3 sequence is 14 residues long. J was trimmed by 7 bases and V by 6 bases; bases with no gene match: 11.

This chain uses TRBV6-1 with TRBJ1-2; no firm D call. CDR1 and CDR2 (germline): MNHNS, SASEGT. The CDR3 consists of 13 residues. The V end lost 5 bases, the J end lost 3 bases, and 10 bases lay between the germline ends. The CDR3 spells CASSRAADYGYTF. The CDR3 coding sequence is TGTGCCAGCAGTCGGGCAGCTGACTATGGCTACACCTTC.

This sequence joins TRBV20-1 and TRBJ2-3, with D possibly being TRBD1 or TRBD2 (6 bases each). V was clipped by 7 bases and J by 6 bases, with 11 bases between them. Germline CDR1 DFQATT, CDR2 SNEGSKA (reference sequence). The length of the CDR3 is 11 residues. The CDR3 region has the DNA TGCAGTGGTAAAGGGGGGGATACGCAGTATTTT. Its protein is CSGKGGDTQYF.

This chain uses TRBV25-1 with TRBJ1-2; weak D call: TRBD1 (6 bases). Trimming pared 5 bases from V and 7 bases from J, leaving 8 bases between. Germline V CDR1 and CDR2: MGHDK, SYGVNS. This CDR3 is built from 11 residues. The CDR3 coding sequence is TGTGCCAGCAGTACGACAGGTGGCTACACCTTC. Its protein is CASSTTGGYTF.

This clonotype was counted a few times. This clone may be a read error of a much larger clone one base away. This likely comes from a read error, as the CDR3 has no conserved phenylalanine or tryptophan at its end. The chain employs TRBV3-1 and TRBJ1-2, with unresolved D. The CDR3 consists of 12 residues. Germline V gene data show CDR1 as LGHDT and CDR2 as YNNKEL (reference sequence). Trimming took off 1 base at V and 2 bases at J, with 2 bases between the two ends. CDR3 nucleotides: TGTGCCAGCAGCCAAGCGAACTATGGCTACACCTCC. Its protein is CASSQANYGYTS.

This clonotype was detected many times. The chain is built from TRBV6-1 and TRBJ2-3; a possible D gene is TRBD2 (5 bases). The germline V and J ends were trimmed by 4 bases and 2 bases, with 7 bases remaining between them. The V gene's germline CDR1 is MNHNS and CDR2 SASEGT. CDR3 length equals 13 residues. CDR3 DNA: TGTGCCAGCAGTGCCCGGGACACAGATACGCAGTATTTT. Its protein product is CASSARDTDTQYF.

This sequence joins TRBV6-1 and TRBJ2-3; D is ambiguous. The length of the CDR3 is 17 residues. V lost 2 bases, J lost 2 bases, and 17 bases lay in between. Germline values: CDR1 MNHNS, CDR2 SASEGT. CDR3 bases: TGTGCCAGCAGTGAATCCGAGAAGGGTGGTATCACAGATACGCAGTATTTT. Its protein product is CASSESEKGGITDTQYF.

J is TRBJ2-3 and V is TRBV9; 8 bases are a match to TRBD2. This CDR3 contains 15 residues. The V segment lost 0 bases and the J segment 5 bases; nucleotides outside the gene matches: 5. Germline CDR1 reads SGDLS; CDR2 reads YYNGEE. The CDR3, as DNA: TGTGCCAGCAGCGTAGAGGGACTAGAAAAAGATACGCAGTATTTT. Translating gives CASSVEGLEKDTQYF. Full variable domain (rest looked up from reference TRBV9 and TRBJ2-3): DSGVTQTPKHLITATGQRVTLRCSPRSGDLSVYWYQQSLDQGLQFLIQYYNGEERAKGNILERFSAQQFPDLHSELNLSSLELGDSALYFCASSVEGLEKDTQYFGPGTRLTVL.

This clonotype was seen only a few times. This rearrangement joins TRBV6-1 to TRBJ1-1; 8 bases line up with TRBD1. Germline values: CDR1 MNHNS, CDR2 SASEGT. The CDR3 contains 13 residues. V gave up 7 bases and J gave up 4 bases; unmatched junction bases: 5. This CDR3 reads CASKYTGGTEAFF. Here the CDR3 DNA reads TGTGCCAGCAAATATACAGGGGGCACTGAAGCTTTCTTT.

This clonotype was observed a few times. The chain recombines TRBV20-1 with TRBJ2-4; the match to TRBD1 covers 8 bases. V dropped 1 base and J dropped 7; count of bases not matched to a gene: 12. The CDR3 spans 16 residues. CDR1 and CDR2 from the germline V gene are DFQATT and SNEGSKA (reference sequence). The CDR3 sequence is CSARVSGQGEWNIQYF. Written as DNA, the CDR3 is TGCAGTGCTAGAGTGTCCGGACAGGGCGAATGGAACATTCAGTACTTC.

The rearrangement uses TRBV7-8 and TRBJ1-5; tentatively, D is TRBD1 (6 bases). The CDR3 loop spans 15 amino acids. Between the trimmed V and J ends, which lost 3 bases and 2 bases, there was a span of 11 bases. Germline CDR1 and CDR2: SGHVS and FQNEAQ. In nucleotides, the CDR3 is TGTGCCAGCAGCTTCATTGGGGGCGGCAATCAGCCCCAGCATTTT. Amino acids: CASSFIGGGNQPQHF. The complete variable domain, with remaining parts taken from reference TRBV7-8 and TRBJ1-5, reads GAGVSQSPRYKVAKRGQDVALRCDPISGHVSLFWYQQALGQGPEFLTYFQNEAQLDKSGLPSDRFFAERPEGSVSTLKIQRTQQEDSAVYLCASSFIGGGNQPQHFGDGTRLSIL.

This clonotype was picked up many times. This chain joins TRBV2 and TRBJ2-4, with TRBD2 matching 8 bases. CDR1 and CDR2 from the germline V gene are SNHLY and FYNNEI. CDR3 length: 16 amino acids. V was pared by 3 bases and J by 0 bases, with 4 bases of the junction left unmatched. The CDR3 DNA is TGTGCCAGCAGTGACCCAGCGGGAGAAGCCAAAAACATTCAGTACTTC. It translates to CASSDPAGEAKNIQYF.

A few counts support this clonotype. This chain joins TRBV20-1 and TRBJ1-1, with D maybe TRBD1 (6 bases). Germline-derived CDR1 and CDR2 are DFQATT and SNEGSKA (reference sequence). The ends were cut back, 1 base at V and 0 bases at J, with 12 bases in the middle. The CDR3 is 15 residues long. CDR3 DNA sequence: TGCAGTGCTAGAGTGGGGGGCGGGGTGAACACTGAAGCTTTCTTT. Translation: CSARVGGGVNTEAFF.

This clonotype showed up just a few times. The gene calls are TRBV7-9 and TRBJ1-2, with unresolved D. This CDR3 has 15 amino acids. CDR1 is SEHNR and CDR2 is FQNEAQ in the germline V gene (reference sequence). V was shortened by 1 base and J by 2 bases, with 11 bases between the two germline ends. The CDR3 nucleotides are TGTGCCAGCAGCTTAGTCCGGAATTTCAACTATGGCTACACCTTC. The encoded protein is CASSLVRNFNYGYTF.

This clonotype was picked up a small number of times. The V gene is TRBV24-1, the J gene TRBJ2-2, with D perhaps given as TRBD1 or TRBD2 (5 bases each). The germline gives CDR1 KGHDR, CDR2 SFDVKD. V lost 8 bases to trimming and J lost 7 bases, with 25 bases between them. The CDR3 consists of 17 residues. CDR3 nucleotide sequence: TGTGCCACCACCCCACCTAAGCCCCGTGGGACCCTCGGGGAGCTGTTTTTT. Protein sequence: CATTPPKPRGTLGELFF.

The rearrangement uses TRBV20-1 and TRBJ2-2, with 8 bases fitting TRBD2. This CDR3 is 15 amino acids long. The V gene end was trimmed by 1 base and the J gene end by 7 bases; junction bases not matched to a gene: 8. Germline V CDR1 and CDR2: DFQATT, SNEGSKA (reference sequence). DNA for the CDR3: TGCAGTGCTAGAGTGGCCCTAGCGGGTTACGGGGAGCTGTTTTTT. It specifies CSARVALAGYGELFF.

The sample holds many counts of this clonotype. V usage is TRBV20-1 and J usage is TRBJ1-2, with D perhaps matching TRBD1 (6 bases). V lost 6 bases, J lost 3 bases, and 20 bases lay in between. Germline CDR1 is DFQATT and CDR2 is SNEGSKA (reference sequence). CDR3 size: 15 residues. The CDR3 sequence is CSAGDNAPFHYGYTF. The DNA of the CDR3 is TGCAGTGCGGGGGACAATGCCCCCTTCCACTATGGCTACACCTTC.